This T cell receptor beta chain was identified in a study of OX40 agonist ivuxolimab in advanced cancers. At the level of the whole study: Ivuxolimab was a fully human IgG2 agonistic monoclonal antibody targeting the costimulatory receptor OX40 (CD134). Three dose-escalation patients achieved partial responses, one with hepatocellular carcinoma and two with cutaneous melanoma. Prior anti-PD-1, anti-PD-L1 or anti-CTLA-4 therapy was permitted, and 35% to 40% of dose-escalation patients had received checkpoint inhibitors. A male proportion of 82.7% and a mean age of roughly 58 years, ranging from about 23 to 90, were recorded for the dose-escalation cohort. The paper reports the monotherapy dose-escalation portion (N of about 50 patients) of the phase I ivuxolimab trial. The purpose of peripheral TCRbeta sequencing was to test whether ivuxolimab changed TCR sequence diversity and led to clonal T-cell expansion. Of the approximately 54 patients in dose escalation, about 20 had hepatocellular carcinoma, some 15 had melanoma, 9 had renal cell carcinoma and 9 had head and neck cancer. Intravenous ivuxolimab was administered to patients every 2 weeks at six dose levels: 0.01, 0.1, 0.3, 1.5, 3 and 10 mg/kg.

Beyond this particular receptor, the publication reports: At doses from 0.1 to 3.0 mg/kg, clonal expansion was seen in both CD4+ and CD8+ blood T cells between baseline and week 6. In partial responders in the 0.1-3.0 mg/kg groups, normalized peripheral clonal expansion was found to be among the lowest, especially among CD8+ T cells. Which antigens the clonally expanded peripheral T cells were specific for was not determined. Low levels of normalized T-cell clonal expansion were also seen in some patients who did not respond. On average, CD8+ T cells showed more expanded clones than CD4+ T cells after ivuxolimab.

Patients with a history of autoimmune disease or receiving systemic immunosuppression were excluded from the trial. Peripheral blood for TCR sequencing was collected from all dose cohorts at baseline, on cycle 4 day 1, and on cycle 7 day 1. Samples came from an open-label, multicenter, first-in-human phase I dose-escalation trial of ivuxolimab. Adults with locally advanced or metastatic melanoma, renal cell carcinoma, hepatocellular carcinoma or head and neck squamous cell carcinoma were enrolled in the trial. CD4+ and CD8+ T cells were sorted separately from peripheral blood before TCR sequencing. Of note for this clone: The target of this receptor is not known. No base quality values were provided; no much bigger clone lies one nucleotide off.

For sequencing of the TCRbeta CDR3 region, genomic DNA was extracted from the sorted cells. The immunoSEQ Assay was used for sequencing of TCRbeta CDR3 regions. TCRdb's version of the immuneACCESS table is confined to in-frame rearrangements and falls short of the full clone set. An unresolved V gene accounts for under half of the shortfall where checked; the remainder is of unknown origin. The sample table records about 67,000 clones; 87% of these occur just once. The top ten clonotypes cover about 3.9% of the sample. V is cut by 5 bases and J by 1 base, and the space between the germline ends is 11 bases. The cysteine opens and the phenylalanine closes a CDR3 of 14 amino acids. Just the 42-base CDR3 DNA is kept, in frame starting at base 1. Reading the germline V gene gives CDR1 MGHDK and CDR2 SYGVNS.

The chain links TRBV25-1 with TRBJ1-1; the D gene is unclear. Material: CD4+ or CD8+ T cells sorted from blood, obtained in a trial of the OX40 agonist ivuxolimab. This TCR came from an adult with an advanced solid tumor such as melanoma, head and neck, liver or kidney cancer. The DNA sequence is TGTGCCAGCAGTCCCCGGGAGAGGAACACTGAAGCTTTCTTT. Its translation reads: CASSPRERNTEAFF.